This T cell receptor (beta chain) comes out of a study of blood T cell repertoires in COVID-19. Study-level background: COVID-19 samples collected from the United States, Italy and Spain covered acute and convalescent phases. In each case, the material was cDNA or gDNA derived from T cells, B-cell-depleted T cells, or PBMCs.

The CDR3 contains 14 residues. Germline CDR1 reads SEHNR; CDR2 reads FQNEAQ (reference sequence). V lost 6 bases and J lost 4; bases outside the gene matches: 6. Per the study methods: Reference gene primer amplification gave estimated nucleated cell counts. Clones were sequenced by immunoSEQ multiplex PCR, and TCRdb holds only the in-frame ones, with some missing. V and J calls and clone size are as listed in that table; D and trimming were resolved from the DNA. The sample carries 150,000 to 200,000 clones, roughly nine tenths recorded once. Sequenced material: peripheral blood. The origin of this receptor is a man in his sixties with active or convalescent COVID-19. The genes are TRBV7-9 and TRBJ1-1; 9 bases map to TRBD1. CDR3 residues: CASSYDRGVTEAFF. The CDR3 nucleotides read TGTGCCAGCAGTTACGACAGGGGGGTCACTGAAGCTTTCTTT.